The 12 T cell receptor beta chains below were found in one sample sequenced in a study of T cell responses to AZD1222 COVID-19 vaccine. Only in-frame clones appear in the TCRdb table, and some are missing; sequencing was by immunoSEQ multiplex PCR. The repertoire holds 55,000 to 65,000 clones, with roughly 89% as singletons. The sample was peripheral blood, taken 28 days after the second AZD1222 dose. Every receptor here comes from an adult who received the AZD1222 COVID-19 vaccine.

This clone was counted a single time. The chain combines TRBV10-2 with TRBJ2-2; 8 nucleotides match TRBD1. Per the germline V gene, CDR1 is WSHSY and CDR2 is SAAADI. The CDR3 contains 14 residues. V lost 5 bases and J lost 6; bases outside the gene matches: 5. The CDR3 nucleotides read TGCGCCAGCAGTTTCCCGACAGGGGCCGGGGAGCTGTTTTTT. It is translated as CASSFPTGAGELFF.

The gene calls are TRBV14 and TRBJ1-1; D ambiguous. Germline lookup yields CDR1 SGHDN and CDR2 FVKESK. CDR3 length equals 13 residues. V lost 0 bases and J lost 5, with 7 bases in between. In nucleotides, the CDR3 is TGTGCCAGCAGCCAAGATCTCCAGACTGAAGCTTTCTTT. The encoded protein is CASSQDLQTEAFF.

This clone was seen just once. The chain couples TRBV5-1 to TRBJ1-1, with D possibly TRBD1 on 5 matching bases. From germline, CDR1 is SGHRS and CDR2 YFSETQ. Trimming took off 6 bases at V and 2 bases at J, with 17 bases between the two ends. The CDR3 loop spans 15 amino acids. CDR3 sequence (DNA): TGCGCCAGCACCTACTTGGGGGTGGGAAACACTGAAGCTTTCTTT. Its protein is CASTYLGVGNTEAFF.

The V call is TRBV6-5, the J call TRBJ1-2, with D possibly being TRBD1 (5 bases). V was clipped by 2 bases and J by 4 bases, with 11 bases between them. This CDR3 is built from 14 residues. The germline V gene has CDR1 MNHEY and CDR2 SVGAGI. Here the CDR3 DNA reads TGTGCCAGCAGTTACGGCGGGGGAACCTATGGCTACACCTTC. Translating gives CASSYGGGTYGYTF.

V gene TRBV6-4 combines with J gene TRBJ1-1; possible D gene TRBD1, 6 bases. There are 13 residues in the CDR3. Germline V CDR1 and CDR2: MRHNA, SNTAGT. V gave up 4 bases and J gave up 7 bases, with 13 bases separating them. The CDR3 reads CASSGAADSEAFF. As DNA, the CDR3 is TGTGCCAGCAGTGGGGCGGCGGACAGTGAAGCTTTCTTT.

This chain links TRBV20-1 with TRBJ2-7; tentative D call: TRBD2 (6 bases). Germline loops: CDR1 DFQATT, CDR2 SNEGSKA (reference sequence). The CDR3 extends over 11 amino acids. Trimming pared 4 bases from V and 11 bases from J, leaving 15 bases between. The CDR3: CSAKLGLAKYF. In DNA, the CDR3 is TGCAGTGCTAAATTGGGACTGGCGAAGTACTTC.

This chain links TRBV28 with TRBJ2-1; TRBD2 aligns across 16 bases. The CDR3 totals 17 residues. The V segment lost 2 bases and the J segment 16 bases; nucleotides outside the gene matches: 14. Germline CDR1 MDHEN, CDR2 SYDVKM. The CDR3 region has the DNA TGTGCCAGCAGTTTAGGGGCTCTGGGACTAGCGGGGGGGCCCCAATTCTTC. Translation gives CASSLGALGLAGGPQFF.

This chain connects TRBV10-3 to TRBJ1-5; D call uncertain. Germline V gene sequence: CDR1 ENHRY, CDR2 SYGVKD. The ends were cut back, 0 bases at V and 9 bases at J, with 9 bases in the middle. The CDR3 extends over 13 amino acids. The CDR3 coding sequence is TGTGCCATCAGTGAGTCGACCCTGCGGCCCCAGCATTTT. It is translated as CAISESTLRPQHF.

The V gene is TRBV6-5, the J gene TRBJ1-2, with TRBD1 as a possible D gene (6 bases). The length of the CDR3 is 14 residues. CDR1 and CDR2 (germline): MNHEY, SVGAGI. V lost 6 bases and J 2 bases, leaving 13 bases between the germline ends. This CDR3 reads CASSRGGGNYGYTF. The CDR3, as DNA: TGTGCCAGCAGCCGAGGGGGTGGGAACTATGGCTACACCTTC.

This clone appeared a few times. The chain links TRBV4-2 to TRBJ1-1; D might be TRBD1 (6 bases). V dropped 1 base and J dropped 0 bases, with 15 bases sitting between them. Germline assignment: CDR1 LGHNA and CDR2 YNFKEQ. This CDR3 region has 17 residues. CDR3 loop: CASSQGTGRPMNTEAFF. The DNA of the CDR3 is TGTGCCAGCAGCCAAGGTACAGGGCGACCTATGAACACTGAAGCTTTCTTT.

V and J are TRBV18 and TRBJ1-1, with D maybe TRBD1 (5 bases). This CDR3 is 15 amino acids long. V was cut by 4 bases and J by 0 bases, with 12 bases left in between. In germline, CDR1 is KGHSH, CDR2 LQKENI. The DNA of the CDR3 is TGTGCCAGCTCACGGGGACGGCTGATGAACACTGAAGCTTTCTTT. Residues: CASSRGRLMNTEAFF.

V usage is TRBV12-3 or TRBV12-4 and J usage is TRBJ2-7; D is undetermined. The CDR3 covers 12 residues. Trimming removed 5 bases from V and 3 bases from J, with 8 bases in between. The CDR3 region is CASSTANYEQYF. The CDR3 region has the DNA TGTGCCAGCAGTACAGCGAACTACGAGCAGTACTTC.